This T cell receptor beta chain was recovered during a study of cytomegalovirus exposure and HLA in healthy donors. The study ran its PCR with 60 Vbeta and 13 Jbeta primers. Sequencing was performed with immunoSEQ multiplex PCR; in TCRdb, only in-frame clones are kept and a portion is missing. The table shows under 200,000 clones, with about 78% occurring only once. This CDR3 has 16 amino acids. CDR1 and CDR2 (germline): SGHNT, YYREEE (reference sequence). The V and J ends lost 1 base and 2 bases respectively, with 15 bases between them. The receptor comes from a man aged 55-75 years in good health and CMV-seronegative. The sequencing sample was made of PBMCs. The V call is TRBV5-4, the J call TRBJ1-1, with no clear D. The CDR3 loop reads CASSLSHDMGNTEAFF. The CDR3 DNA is TGTGCCAGCAGCTTGTCCCACGACATGGGCAACACTGAAGCTTTCTTT.